The clone carrying this TCR beta chain was found once. The data were obtained in a study of cytomegalovirus exposure and HLA in healthy donors. The CDR3 sequence is 14 residues long. Trimming took off 6 bases at V and 2 bases at J, with 13 bases between the two ends. The germline CDR1 and CDR2 sequences are SNHLY and FYNNEI. 13 Jbeta primers and 60 Vbeta primers were used for the PCR. Using immunoSEQ multiplex PCR, the repertoire was profiled, and TCRdb retains in-frame clones only, with some absent. The data show approximately 180,000 clones, about 76% seen once. Input material: PBMCs. The clonotype originates from a woman between 50 and 59 years old in good health and CMV-seronegative. The chain employs TRBV2 and TRBJ2-5; possible D gene TRBD2, 5 bases. In DNA form, the CDR3 reads TGTGCCAGCAGATGGGGTGGAGGTCAAGAGACCCAGTACTTC. Translating gives CASRWGGGQETQYF. Supplemented by reference TRBV2 and TRBJ2-5, the full variable domain reads EPEVTQTPSHQVTQMGQEVILRCVPISNHLYFYWYRQILGQKVEFLVSFYNNEISEKSEIFDDQFSVERPDGSNFTLKIRSTKLEDSAMYFCASRWGGGQETQYFGPGTRLLVL.